Below are 32 T cell receptor beta chains sequenced from a single sample in a study of cytomegalovirus exposure and HLA in healthy donors. The protocol was immunoSEQ multiplex PCR, while the TCRdb copy is restricted to in-frame clones and leaves out a portion. The sample consists of 52,000 or so clones, approximately 92% of them appearing once. Sequencing was done on a sample of PBMCs. The receptors were gathered from a woman aged 18-29 years in good health and CMV-seronegative.

V usage is TRBV6-6 and J usage is TRBJ1-5; D may be TRBD1 (5 bases). From germline, CDR1 is MNHNY and CDR2 SVGAGI (reference sequence). Trimming took off 0 bases at V and 3 bases at J, with 9 bases between the two ends. The CDR3 is made up of 15 amino acids. CDR3 amino acids: CASSYSPGNNQPQHF. The CDR3 DNA sequence: TGTGCCAGCAGTTACTCTCCAGGGAACAATCAGCCCCAGCATTTT.

The chain is built from TRBV4-2 and TRBJ1-2; 9 nucleotides line up with TRBD1. Germline V gives CDR1 LGHNA, CDR2 YNFKEQ. V shed 4 bases and J 6 bases; nucleotides not matched to a gene: 9. The CDR3 totals 15 residues. CDR3 in amino acids: CASSLIQGAQDGYTF. The CDR3 DNA follows: TGTGCCAGCAGCCTAATACAGGGGGCGCAGGATGGCTACACCTTC.

This chain joins TRBV2 and TRBJ2-1; no reliable D call. The V end was cut by 3 bases, the J end by 8 bases, with 5 bases between. Germline lookup yields CDR1 SNHLY and CDR2 FYNNEI. CDR3 length equals 11 residues. The CDR3 loop reads CASSEGDEQFF. CDR3 DNA: TGTGCCAGCAGTGAGGGCGATGAGCAGTTCTTC.

V and J are TRBV21-1 and TRBJ2-7; the table's TRBD2 call for D was not verified on the DNA. TRBV21-1 is a listed pseudogene. The CDR3 consists of 15 residues. This CDR3 reads CASSRNGLNSYEQYF. CDR3 DNA: TGTGCCAGCAGCCGAAACGGACTTAACTCCTACGAGCAGTACTTC.

The J gene is TRBJ1-5, the V gene TRBV7-8, with a possible D match to TRBD1 (5 bases). The CDR3 sequence is 16 residues long. The germline V gene encodes CDR1 SGHVS and CDR2 FQNEAQ. The ends were cut back, 2 bases at V and 7 bases at J, with 18 bases in the middle. The CDR3: CASSLRDPGRGQPQHF. The CDR3 DNA follows: TGTGCCAGCAGCTTAAGAGACCCAGGGCGAGGACAGCCCCAGCATTTT.

The chain carries TRBV5-1 and TRBJ2-3; 7 nucleotides line up with TRBD1. Trimming at V came to 4 bases and at J to 4 bases, leaving 3 bases not matched to a gene. Germline CDR1 is SGHRS and CDR2 is YFSETQ. The CDR3 is 13 amino acids. CDR3 coding DNA: TGCGCCAGCAGCAGGGACAGTCCAGATACGCAGTATTTT. This encodes CASSRDSPDTQYF.

CDR3 nucleotide sequence: TGTGCCAGCTCACACGGGACAGGGTCCTCTGGAAACACCATATATTTT. Its protein is CASSHGTGSSGNTIYF. The chain employs TRBV18 and TRBJ1-3; 9 bases line up with TRBD1. The trim removed 4 bases at V and 0 bases at J, leaving 4 bases unmatched. Germline loops: CDR1 KGHSH, CDR2 LQKENI. The CDR3 sequence is 16 residues long.

The V and J genes are TRBV21-1 and TRBJ2-7; the table names TRBD1, a call not compared with the DNA. TRBV21-1 is marked as a pseudogene. This CDR3 region has 16 residues. The CDR3 loop reads CASSTFRTARAYEQYF. The CDR3 DNA is TGTGCCAGCAGCACGTTTAGGACAGCTAGAGCCTACGAGCAGTACTTC.

The chain carries TRBV5-1 and TRBJ2-3; TRBD2 matches 11 bases. Losses at the gene ends were 3 bases for V and 2 bases for J; bases not matched to a gene: 2. CDR1 and CDR2 (germline): SGHRS, YFSETQ. The CDR3 loop spans 15 amino acids. CDR3 DNA sequence: TGCGCCAGCAGCTCTAGCGGGGGGCCCACAGATACGCAGTATTTT. Protein sequence: CASSSSGGPTDTQYF.

The V gene is TRBV6-1, the J gene TRBJ2-5; D possibly corresponds to TRBD2 (5 bases). This CDR3 comprises 14 residues. Looked up from germline, CDR1 is MNHNS and CDR2 is SASEGT. V was trimmed by 1 base and J by 5 bases, leaving 11 bases between them. CDR3: CASSEVLAGETQYF. In DNA, the CDR3 is TGTGCCAGCAGTGAAGTCCTAGCAGGCGAGACCCAGTACTTC.

A single count supports this clone. The chain employs TRBV6-5 and TRBJ2-2; 9 nucleotides line up with TRBD2. V lost 4 bases and J lost 4; bases outside the gene matches: 4. This CDR3 is built from 15 residues. Germline V lookup: CDR1 MNHEY, CDR2 SVGAGI. The CDR3 region is CASSSSGLATGELFF. CDR3 in DNA: TGTGCCAGCAGTTCATCGGGACTAGCCACCGGGGAGCTGTTTTTT.

This clone is hyperexpanded (1% or more) by share. The chain combines TRBV6-4 with TRBJ2-2, with D perhaps matching TRBD2 (5 bases). Germline V CDR1 and CDR2: MRHNA, SNTAGT. CDR3 length: 13 amino acids. Trimming removed 4 bases at V and 2 bases at J, with 5 bases between. The CDR3 DNA reads TGTGCCAGCAGTGCTAGCAACACCGGGGAGCTGTTTTTT. This translates into CASSASNTGELFF.

The genes are TRBV11-2 and TRBJ1-1; 7 bases map to TRBD1. V was clipped by 4 bases and J by 4 bases; unmatched bases: 6. This CDR3 contains 14 residues. Germline V gene data show CDR1 as SGHAT and CDR2 as FQNNGV. The CDR3 DNA reads as TGTGCCAGCAGCTACACTCGGGACAGCACTGAAGCTTTCTTT. It translates to CASSYTRDSTEAFF.

The chain is built from TRBV18 and TRBJ2-3, with 12 bases fitting TRBD1. Per germline, CDR1 KGHSH and CDR2 LQKENI. The V and J ends lost 4 bases and 4 bases, in that order; junction bases with no gene match: 6. The CDR3 extends over 16 amino acids. The CDR3 reads CASSLQGQGAADTQYF. The CDR3 DNA reads as TGTGCCAGCTCACTTCAGGGACAGGGGGCGGCAGATACGCAGTATTTT. The full variable domain, completed using reference TRBV18 and TRBJ2-3, is NAGVMQNPRHLVRRRGQEARLRCSPMKGHSHVYWYRQLPEEGLKFMVYLQKENIIDESGMPKERFSAEFPKEGPSILRIQQVVRGDSAAYFCASSLQGQGAADTQYFGPGTRLTVL.

This rearrangement joins TRBV30 to TRBJ2-3; the D is unclear. V was pared by 3 bases and J by 0 bases, with 4 bases between. The CDR3 runs to 12 residues. Germline lookup yields CDR1 GTSNPN and CDR2 SVGIG (reference sequence). The CDR3 coding sequence is TGTGCCTGGAGGTCTAGCACAGATACGCAGTATTTT. Its translation: CAWRSSTDTQYF.

The rearrangement joins TRBV18 to TRBJ1-5; 8 bases fit TRBD1. Germline V gene data show CDR1 as KGHSH and CDR2 as LQKENI. This CDR3 has 15 amino acids. The trim removed 4 bases at V and 6 bases at J, leaving 8 bases unmatched. The CDR3 loop reads CASSQIQGGGQPQHF. The DNA for the CDR3 is TGTGCCAGCTCACAAATACAGGGGGGGGGTCAGCCCCAGCATTTT.

J is TRBJ1-1 and V is TRBV5-1; D is perhaps TRBD1 (5 bases). The CDR3 is 14 residues long. Germline V CDR1 and CDR2: SGHRS, YFSETQ. V lost 3 bases, J lost 4 bases, and 13 bases lay in between. CDR3 loop: CASSSRVAGTEAFF. The CDR3 DNA sequence: TGCGCCAGCAGCTCCAGGGTAGCTGGCACTGAAGCTTTCTTT.

The chain combines TRBV10-3 with TRBJ2-7, with 9 bases matching TRBD1. Germline CDR1 and CDR2: ENHRY and SYGVKD. The CDR3 runs 14 residues. The ends lost 6 bases at V and 4 bases at J; junction bases unmatched: 7. The CDR3 DNA reads TGTGCCATCAGCCAGGGACAGGGTATTTACGAGCAGTACTTC. Residues: CAISQGQGIYEQYF.

The chain carries TRBV4-1 and TRBJ2-1, with 8 bases fitting TRBD2. CDR3 length: 17 residues. Germline V gives CDR1 MGHRA, CDR2 YSYEKL. Trimming removed 0 bases from V and 4 bases from J; junction bases left unmatched: 8. The chain's CDR3 is CASSQDQTTSEYNEQFF. The DNA of the CDR3 is TGCGCCAGCAGCCAAGATCAGACGACTAGCGAGTACAATGAGCAGTTCTTC.

The gene calls are TRBV7-9 and TRBJ2-3; TRBD2 aligns across 12 bases. From germline, CDR1 is SEHNR and CDR2 FQNEAQ (reference sequence). This CDR3 comprises 13 residues. The V and J ends lost 8 bases and 5 bases, in that order; junction bases with no gene match: 2. The CDR3 spells CASLAGGVDTQYF. DNA of the CDR3: TGTGCCAGCCTAGCGGGGGGGGTAGATACGCAGTATTTT.

This clone has just one count. Here the CDR3 reads CASSQVGRNIQYF. The DNA of the CDR3 is TGTGCCAGCTCCCAGGTTGGAAGAAACATTCAGTACTTC. The chain uses TRBV18 and TRBJ2-4, with D hard to call. Trimming shortened V by 6 bases and J by 6 bases, and 12 bases separated the two germline ends. Germline V gives CDR1 KGHSH, CDR2 LQKENI. The CDR3 length is 13 residues.

The chain uses TRBV5-4 and TRBJ1-1, with 7 bases fitting TRBD1. CDR1 is SGHNT, CDR2 YYREEE, per germline (reference sequence). Trimming at V came to 5 bases and at J to 11 bases, leaving 6 bases not matched to a gene. The CDR3 extends over 11 amino acids. Here the CDR3 reads CASRSEGAAFF. The CDR3 coding sequence is TGTGCCAGCAGGTCCGAGGGGGCCGCTTTCTTT.

The chain uses TRBV18 and TRBJ2-1; possibly TRBD1 for D (5 bases). Germline V gives CDR1 KGHSH, CDR2 LQKENI. The V and J ends lost 1 base and 6 bases respectively, with 19 bases between them. The CDR3 contains 17 residues. CDR3 protein: CASSPQGVTISSNEQFF. Written as DNA, the CDR3 is TGTGCCAGCTCACCACAAGGGGTTACTATCAGTTCCAATGAGCAGTTCTTC.

The genes are TRBV7-6 and TRBJ1-1; tentative D call: TRBD1 (5 bases). Germline CDR1 and CDR2: SGHVS and FNYEAQ. The CDR3 spans 14 residues. With 1 base removed from V and 4 bases from J, the gap between germline ends came to 10 bases. The CDR3 reads CASSLEEGTTEAFF. The CDR3 DNA reads as TGTGCCAGCAGCTTAGAGGAGGGGACCACTGAAGCTTTCTTT.

This chain uses TRBV25-1 with TRBJ2-7; TRBD2 matches 7 bases. Germline V lookup: CDR1 MGHDK, CDR2 SYGVNS. Germline trimming cut 6 bases from V and 4 bases from J; bases unmatched to any gene: 3. The CDR3 sequence is 12 residues long. CDR3 in amino acids: CASSQGGYEQYF. CDR3 bases: TGTGCCAGCAGCCAGGGAGGGTACGAGCAGTACTTC.

The chain uses TRBV4-3 and TRBJ2-2; TRBD1 matches at 9 bases. CDR1 LGHNA and CDR2 YSLEER come from the germline V gene. Unmatched junction bases numbered 6, after V lost 5 bases and J lost 2 bases. The CDR3 extends over 16 amino acids. The CDR3: CASSGQQGANTGELFF. CDR3 DNA sequence: TGCGCCAGCAGCGGACAACAGGGGGCCAACACCGGGGAGCTGTTTTTT.

J is TRBJ2-7 and V is TRBV4-3, with 10 bases matching TRBD2. The CDR3 spans 15 residues. V lost 4 bases to trimming and J lost 4 bases; unmatched junction nucleotides: 7. CDR1 is LGHNA and CDR2 is YSLEER in the germline V gene. In nucleotides, the CDR3 is TGCGCCAGCAGCCCGAGACTAGCGGGCCCTTACGAGCAGTACTTC. Its protein is CASSPRLAGPYEQYF.

The chain joins TRBV5-6 to TRBJ1-2; 10 nucleotides match TRBD1. This CDR3 is 14 amino acids long. V shed 4 bases, J shed 3 bases, and the junction held 3 bases outside the gene matches. Germline V gives CDR1 SGHDT, CDR2 YYEEEE. The CDR3: CASSQGQGYYGYTF. The CDR3 bases are TGTGCCAGCAGCCAGGGACAGGGGTACTATGGCTACACCTTC.

The chain uses TRBV19 and TRBJ2-7; TRBD1 matches 7 bases. V shed 7 bases, J shed 3 bases, and the junction held 9 bases outside the gene matches. Germline lookup yields CDR1 LNHDA and CDR2 SQIVND (reference sequence). CDR3 length: 14 residues. CDR3 DNA: TGTGCCAGTAAAACGAACAGGGGAAGCTACGAGCAGTACTTC. Amino acid sequence: CASKTNRGSYEQYF.

This chain uses TRBV27 with TRBJ2-4; D call uncertain. V was clipped by 6 bases and J by 0 bases, with 12 bases between them. This CDR3 region has 15 residues. Looked up from germline, CDR1 is MNHEY and CDR2 is SMNVEV (reference sequence). The CDR3 nucleotides read TGTGCCAGCAGCGACATAGAACAAGCCAAAAACATTCAGTACTTC. As protein: CASSDIEQAKNIQYF.

The chain has TRBV19 and TRBJ1-5; TRBD1 aligns across 7 bases. The germline gives CDR1 LNHDA, CDR2 SQIVND (reference sequence). Germline trimming cut 4 bases from V and 2 bases from J; bases unmatched to any gene: 5. The CDR3 length is 15 residues. This CDR3 is CASSTPDRGNQPQHF. For the CDR3, the DNA is TGTGCCAGTAGTACCCCCGACAGGGGCAATCAGCCCCAGCATTTT.

This clone showed up just once. The chain joins TRBV5-4 to TRBJ1-2; 7 bases agree with TRBD1. There are 15 residues in the CDR3. The germline V gene encodes CDR1 SGHNT and CDR2 YYREEE (reference sequence). J was trimmed by 2 bases and V by 4 bases; bases with no gene match: 8. CDR3 loop: CASSTRTGGNYGYTF. The CDR3 DNA reads TGTGCCAGCAGCACCCGGACAGGAGGCAACTATGGCTACACCTTC. Complete variable domain (other parts from reference TRBV5-4 and TRBJ1-2): ETGVTQSPTHLIKTRGQQVTLRCSSQSGHNTVSWYQQALGQGPQFIFQYYREEENGRGNFPPRFSGLQFPNYSSELNVNALELDDSALYLCASSTRTGGNYGYTFGSGTRLTVV.